These T cell receptor beta chains were read from a single sample in a study of shared clonotypes between healthy human individuals. Sequencing was performed with immunoSEQ multiplex PCR; in TCRdb, only in-frame clones are kept and a portion is missing. This sample has about 2.3 million clones; approximately 95% occur once, and the top ten carry 0.39%. Sequencing was carried out using naive CD4+ T cells from PBMCs. The receptors here all came from a man between 18 and 35 years old in good health. Some clones in this sample may be carry-over from other donors' samples. CDR3s include the opening cysteine and the closing phenylalanine or tryptophan. Each record gives: CDR3 length, D gene, J gene, V gene, clone size, CDR3 DNA, CDR3 protein. D genes are given only for firm matches. The size of a clone is reported for some rows only, either as once, few or many, or as a class for expanded clones.

cdr3_length: 13; d_call: TRBD1; j_call: TRBJ2-1; v_call: TRBV4-2; clone_size: .; cdr3_nt: TGTGCCAGCAGCCAAGAAACGGGACAGGGGCAGTTCTTC; cdr3_aa: CASSQETGQGQFF
cdr3_length: 13; d_call: .; j_call: TRBJ2-7; v_call: TRBV7-9; clone_size: .; cdr3_nt: TGTGCCAGCAGCCCCCTGAGCTCCTACGAGCAGTACTTC; cdr3_aa: CASSPLSSYEQYF
cdr3_length: 16; d_call: TRBD1; j_call: TRBJ2-7; v_call: TRBV18; clone_size: .; cdr3_nt: TGTGCCAGCTCACCGCTTCTCGGGACAGGGTCGGTCGAGCAGTACTTC; cdr3_aa: CASSPLLGTGSVEQYF
cdr3_length: 12; d_call: .; j_call: TRBJ1-1; v_call: TRBV28; clone_size: once; cdr3_nt: TGTGCCAGCAGTTCTAGGGGGGGGAAGGCTTTCTTT; cdr3_aa: CASSSRGGKAFF
cdr3_length: 16; d_call: TRBD1; j_call: TRBJ2-7; v_call: TRBV6-6; clone_size: once; cdr3_nt: TGTGCCAGCAGTTACTCGGCCGACAGGGTAACCTACGAGCAGTACTTC; cdr3_aa: CASSYSADRVTYEQYF
cdr3_length: 13; d_call: .; j_call: TRBJ1-2; v_call: TRBV5-5; clone_size: .; cdr3_nt: TGTGCCAGCAGCTTGGCCCACATGGATGGCTACACCTTC; cdr3_aa: CASSLAHMDGYTF
cdr3_length: 13; d_call: .; j_call: TRBJ1-1; v_call: TRBV7-3; clone_size: .; cdr3_nt: TGTGCCAGCAGCTTAGTGTACGGAACTGAAGCTTTCTTT; cdr3_aa: CASSLVYGTEAFF
cdr3_length: 13; d_call: .; j_call: TRBJ2-7; v_call: TRBV5-1; clone_size: once; cdr3_nt: TGCGCCAGCCTCTGGCCGAGCTCCTACGAGCAGTACTTC; cdr3_aa: CASLWPSSYEQYF
cdr3_length: 13; d_call: .; j_call: TRBJ2-3; v_call: TRBV5-4; clone_size: .; cdr3_nt: TGTGCCAGCAGCTTCAACGAGGGAAATACGCAGTATTTT; cdr3_aa: CASSFNEGNTQYF
cdr3_length: 14; d_call: .; j_call: TRBJ2-1; v_call: TRBV2; clone_size: .; cdr3_nt: TGTGCCAGCGCTTCGAACAGGGAAATCAATGAGCAGTTCTTC; cdr3_aa: CASASNREINEQFF
cdr3_length: 17; d_call: TRBD2; j_call: TRBJ2-1; v_call: TRBV11-1; clone_size: once; cdr3_nt: TGTGCCAGCAGCTTGAGCGTTGCAGCGGGAGGGTACAATGAGCAGTTCTTC; cdr3_aa: CASSLSVAAGGYNEQFF
cdr3_length: 17; d_call: .; j_call: TRBJ1-1; v_call: TRBV5-4; clone_size: once; cdr3_nt: TGTGCCAGCACCCCAGGAGCGGGGCAGGATCTCGGCACTGAAGCTTTCTTT; cdr3_aa: CASTPGAGQDLGTEAFF
cdr3_length: 16; d_call: TRBD1; j_call: TRBJ1-5; v_call: TRBV27; clone_size: .; cdr3_nt: TGTGCCAGCAGTTCACGACTACAGGGGTCTCATCAGCCCCAGCATTTT; cdr3_aa: CASSSRLQGSHQPQHF
cdr3_length: 15; d_call: TRBD2; j_call: TRBJ2-7; v_call: TRBV18; clone_size: .; cdr3_nt: TGTGCCAGCTCACCCGGGACTAGCGCTTCCTACGAGCAGTACTTC; cdr3_aa: CASSPGTSASYEQYF
cdr3_length: 15; d_call: TRBD1; j_call: TRBJ1-1; v_call: TRBV18; clone_size: few; cdr3_nt: TGTGCCAGCTCACTACAGGGGGCGAGCTACACTGAAGCTTTCTTT; cdr3_aa: CASSLQGASYTEAFF
cdr3_length: 16; d_call: .; j_call: TRBJ2-2; v_call: TRBV15; clone_size: .; cdr3_nt: TGTGCCACCAGCAGAGATAGGGGCGCGAACACCGGGGAGCTGTTTTTT; cdr3_aa: CATSRDRGANTGELFF
cdr3_length: 14; d_call: .; j_call: TRBJ2-3; v_call: TRBV5-1; clone_size: .; cdr3_nt: TGCGCCAGCAGCCCAACCCTAGAAGGGGATACGCAGTATTTT; cdr3_aa: CASSPTLEGDTQYF
cdr3_length: 17; d_call: .; j_call: TRBJ1-2; v_call: TRBV28; clone_size: .; cdr3_nt: TGTGCCAGCAGTTTTTTGGAGCCGAGCTTTTCTAACTATGGCTACACCTTC; cdr3_aa: CASSFLEPSFSNYGYTF
cdr3_length: 14; d_call: .; j_call: TRBJ2-5; v_call: TRBV7-2; clone_size: .; cdr3_nt: TGTGCCAGCAGCATAAGGACACCTCAAGAGACCCAGTACTTC; cdr3_aa: CASSIRTPQETQYF
cdr3_length: 14; d_call: TRBD1; j_call: TRBJ1-6; v_call: TRBV28; clone_size: once; cdr3_nt: TGTGCCAGCACAGGCACAGGGGGAGATTCACCCCTCCACTTT; cdr3_aa: CASTGTGGDSPLHF
cdr3_length: 17; d_call: .; j_call: TRBJ1-5; v_call: TRBV7-2; clone_size: .; cdr3_nt: TGTGCCAGCAGCTTAGGGGGGGGCGCGGGGAGCAATCAGCCCCAGCATTTT; cdr3_aa: CASSLGGGAGSNQPQHF
cdr3_length: 13; d_call: TRBD2; j_call: TRBJ2-2; v_call: TRBV5-6; clone_size: .; cdr3_nt: TGTGCCAGCACCCTCACGGGAGGCGGGGAGCTGTTTTTT; cdr3_aa: CASTLTGGGELFF
cdr3_length: 16; d_call: TRBD1; j_call: TRBJ1-4; v_call: TRBV19; clone_size: .; cdr3_nt: TGTGCCAGTAGTATTCCGGGGGACAGGAAAAATGAAAAACTGTTTTTT; cdr3_aa: CASSIPGDRKNEKLFF
cdr3_length: 19; d_call: TRBD2; j_call: TRBJ2-1; v_call: TRBV4-3; clone_size: .; cdr3_nt: TGCGCCAGCAGCCAAGATTCCGCCGGGCGGGAGGGCCGGCACAATGAGCAGTTCTTC; cdr3_aa: CASSQDSAGREGRHNEQFF
cdr3_length: 14; d_call: .; j_call: TRBJ1-4; v_call: TRBV28; clone_size: .; cdr3_nt: TGTGCCAGCAGTCCAATTGGTCATGGAGAAAAACTGTTTTTT; cdr3_aa: CASSPIGHGEKLFF
cdr3_length: 15; d_call: TRBD2; j_call: TRBJ2-1; v_call: TRBV28; clone_size: .; cdr3_nt: TGTGCCAGCAGTCTAGCGGGACCATCCTACAATGAGCAGTTCTTC; cdr3_aa: CASSLAGPSYNEQFF
cdr3_length: 14; d_call: TRBD1; j_call: TRBJ2-5; v_call: TRBV11-2; clone_size: .; cdr3_nt: TGTGCCAGCAGAGGGGGACAGACACAAGAGACCCAGTACTTC; cdr3_aa: CASRGGQTQETQYF
cdr3_length: 16; d_call: TRBD2; j_call: TRBJ2-3; v_call: TRBV2; clone_size: .; cdr3_nt: TGTGCCAGCAGGGCAGGGACTAGCGGGAGTTTAGATACGCAGTATTTT; cdr3_aa: CASRAGTSGSLDTQYF
cdr3_length: 17; d_call: .; j_call: TRBJ2-6; v_call: TRBV28; clone_size: .; cdr3_nt: TGTGCCAGCAGTTCGGGATCCATCGGCGACGGGGCCAACGTCCTGACTTTC; cdr3_aa: CASSSGSIGDGANVLTF
cdr3_length: 14; d_call: TRBD2; j_call: TRBJ2-5; v_call: TRBV2; clone_size: .; cdr3_nt: TGTGCCAGCAGAGTAGCGGGAGGAGGGCAGACCCAGTACTTC; cdr3_aa: CASRVAGGGQTQYF
cdr3_length: 15; d_call: TRBD2; j_call: TRBJ2-5; v_call: TRBV9; clone_size: .; cdr3_nt: TGTGCCAGCAGCAAGACTAGCGGGAGCGTGGAGACCCAGTACTTC; cdr3_aa: CASSKTSGSVETQYF
cdr3_length: 12; d_call: .; j_call: TRBJ2-7; v_call: TRBV29-1; clone_size: .; cdr3_nt: TGCAGCGTTATCACCCCCGGCAACGAGCAGTACTTC; cdr3_aa: CSVITPGNEQYF
cdr3_length: 14; d_call: .; j_call: TRBJ1-1; v_call: TRBV18; clone_size: .; cdr3_nt: TGTGCCAGCTCACCACCGGCTACGAACACTGAAGCTTTCTTT; cdr3_aa: CASSPPATNTEAFF
cdr3_length: 15; d_call: .; j_call: TRBJ2-1; v_call: TRBV9; clone_size: .; cdr3_nt: TGTGCCAGCAGCGGGGCCGGGCGGTCCCACAATGAGCAGTTCTTC; cdr3_aa: CASSGAGRSHNEQFF
cdr3_length: 16; d_call: TRBD1; j_call: TRBJ2-7; v_call: TRBV19; clone_size: .; cdr3_nt: TGTGCCAGTAGTGGTGACCGACAGGGGCCCTCCTACGAGCAGTACTTC; cdr3_aa: CASSGDRQGPSYEQYF
cdr3_length: 14; d_call: .; j_call: TRBJ2-7; v_call: TRBV6-5; clone_size: .; cdr3_nt: TGTGCCAGCAGTTACAGGCAGGGGGGCTACGAGCAGTACTTC; cdr3_aa: CASSYRQGGYEQYF
cdr3_length: 15; d_call: TRBD1; j_call: TRBJ1-1; v_call: TRBV9; clone_size: .; cdr3_nt: TGTGCCAGCAGCGCGGGACAGGGAATGAACACTGAAGCTTTCTTT; cdr3_aa: CASSAGQGMNTEAFF
cdr3_length: 14; d_call: .; j_call: TRBJ2-2; v_call: TRBV19; clone_size: .; cdr3_nt: TGTGCCAGTAGTATCGGAGGTTGGACCGGGGAGCTGTTTTTT; cdr3_aa: CASSIGGWTGELFF
cdr3_length: 18; d_call: TRBD1; j_call: TRBJ2-5; v_call: TRBV4-1; clone_size: .; cdr3_nt: TGCGCCAGCAGCCAAGATACGGCGGTCAGGGGGTTCCAAGAGACCCAGTACTTC; cdr3_aa: CASSQDTAVRGFQETQYF
cdr3_length: 16; d_call: .; j_call: TRBJ2-1; v_call: TRBV11-2; clone_size: .; cdr3_nt: TGTGCCAGCAGCTTAGAAATAGGATGGTTTAGAAATGAGCAGTTCTTC; cdr3_aa: CASSLEIGWFRNEQFF
cdr3_length: 16; d_call: .; j_call: TRBJ2-3; v_call: TRBV10-2; clone_size: .; cdr3_nt: TGCGCCAGCACCGACCCCCTCAGACGGGGGAAGGATACGCAGTATTTT; cdr3_aa: CASTDPLRRGKDTQYF
cdr3_length: 13; d_call: .; j_call: TRBJ2-2; v_call: TRBV7-9; clone_size: .; cdr3_nt: TGTGCCAGCAGCCCCGACAGAACCGGGGAGCTGTTTTTT; cdr3_aa: CASSPDRTGELFF
cdr3_length: 15; d_call: .; j_call: TRBJ2-3; v_call: TRBV5-1; clone_size: .; cdr3_nt: TGCGCCAGCAGCTCTCCAGGGGCCCTCACAGATACGCAGTATTTT; cdr3_aa: CASSSPGALTDTQYF
cdr3_length: 17; d_call: .; j_call: TRBJ1-3; v_call: TRBV15; clone_size: .; cdr3_nt: TGTGCCACCAGCAGAGATCTGTCCCCAAAGGGGGGGGACACCATATATTTT; cdr3_aa: CATSRDLSPKGGDTIYF
cdr3_length: 16; d_call: .; j_call: TRBJ2-1; v_call: TRBV5-1; clone_size: .; cdr3_nt: TGCGCCAGCAGTTACAGGGGCCATAATGGGAGGGATGAGCAGTTCTTC; cdr3_aa: CASSYRGHNGRDEQFF
cdr3_length: 16; d_call: .; j_call: TRBJ2-4; v_call: TRBV18; clone_size: .; cdr3_nt: TGTGCCAGCTCACCACCTGGGACGGGCGCCAAAAACATTCAGTACTTC; cdr3_aa: CASSPPGTGAKNIQYF
cdr3_length: 14; d_call: TRBD1; j_call: TRBJ2-7; v_call: TRBV7-2; clone_size: .; cdr3_nt: TGTGCCAGCAGCTTAGCCGGGACAGGAAACGAGCAGTACTTC; cdr3_aa: CASSLAGTGNEQYF
cdr3_length: 14; d_call: .; j_call: TRBJ2-2; v_call: TRBV18; clone_size: .; cdr3_nt: TGTGCCAGCCCCACAGGGGAGGACACCGGGGAGCTGTTTTTT; cdr3_aa: CASPTGEDTGELFF
cdr3_length: 15; d_call: TRBD2; j_call: TRBJ2-3; v_call: TRBV11-2; clone_size: .; cdr3_nt: TGTGCCAGCAGCTTAACGGGAGGGCCCACAGATACGCAGTATTTT; cdr3_aa: CASSLTGGPTDTQYF
cdr3_length: 13; d_call: .; j_call: TRBJ2-1; v_call: TRBV4-3; clone_size: .; cdr3_nt: TGCGCCAGCAGCCAAGATCGGGGGAGTGAGCAGTTCTTC; cdr3_aa: CASSQDRGSEQFF
cdr3_length: 14; d_call: .; j_call: TRBJ1-1; v_call: TRBV6-5; clone_size: .; cdr3_nt: TGTGCCAGCAGTGACGTGCAGGGGCGGACTGAAGCTTTCTTT; cdr3_aa: CASSDVQGRTEAFF
cdr3_length: 12; d_call: .; j_call: TRBJ1-2; v_call: TRBV28; clone_size: .; cdr3_nt: TGTGCCAGCAGTTTACCAGGGGATGGCTACACCTTC; cdr3_aa: CASSLPGDGYTF
cdr3_length: 13; d_call: TRBD1; j_call: TRBJ1-2; v_call: TRBV11-2; clone_size: .; cdr3_nt: TGTGCCAGCAGCCCACGACGGGACAGAGGCTACACCTTC; cdr3_aa: CASSPRRDRGYTF
cdr3_length: 16; d_call: TRBD1; j_call: TRBJ1-4; v_call: TRBV10-3; clone_size: .; cdr3_nt: TGTGCCACACGGACAGGGGGCGCCGGGCCCCTCGAAAAACTGTTTTTT; cdr3_aa: CATRTGGAGPLEKLFF
cdr3_length: 13; d_call: .; j_call: TRBJ1-2; v_call: TRBV2; clone_size: .; cdr3_nt: TGTGCCAGCACCACAGGGCTAAACTATGGCTACACCTTC; cdr3_aa: CASTTGLNYGYTF
cdr3_length: 16; d_call: .; j_call: TRBJ2-7; v_call: TRBV9; clone_size: once; cdr3_nt: TGTGCCAGCAGCGTAGAGTCCGGGGGACGTTCCTACGAGCAGTACTTC; cdr3_aa: CASSVESGGRSYEQYF
cdr3_length: 16; d_call: TRBD2; j_call: TRBJ2-7; v_call: TRBV2; clone_size: .; cdr3_nt: TGTGCCAGCAGTGGGGCAGGACTAGCGGGACACTACGAGCAGTACTTC; cdr3_aa: CASSGAGLAGHYEQYF
cdr3_length: 16; d_call: TRBD1; j_call: TRBJ1-5; v_call: TRBV19; clone_size: .; cdr3_nt: TGTGCCAGTAGTATAACCGGGACAGGGATACTTCAGCCCCAGCATTTT; cdr3_aa: CASSITGTGILQPQHF
cdr3_length: 15; d_call: TRBD1; j_call: TRBJ1-2; v_call: TRBV7-2; clone_size: .; cdr3_nt: TGTGCCAGCAGCTCACAGACAGGGGCACACTATGGCTACACCTTC; cdr3_aa: CASSSQTGAHYGYTF
cdr3_length: 12; d_call: .; j_call: TRBJ2-5; v_call: TRBV5-1; clone_size: .; cdr3_nt: TGCGCCAGCAGCTCCCACCAAGAGACCCAGTACTTC; cdr3_aa: CASSSHQETQYF